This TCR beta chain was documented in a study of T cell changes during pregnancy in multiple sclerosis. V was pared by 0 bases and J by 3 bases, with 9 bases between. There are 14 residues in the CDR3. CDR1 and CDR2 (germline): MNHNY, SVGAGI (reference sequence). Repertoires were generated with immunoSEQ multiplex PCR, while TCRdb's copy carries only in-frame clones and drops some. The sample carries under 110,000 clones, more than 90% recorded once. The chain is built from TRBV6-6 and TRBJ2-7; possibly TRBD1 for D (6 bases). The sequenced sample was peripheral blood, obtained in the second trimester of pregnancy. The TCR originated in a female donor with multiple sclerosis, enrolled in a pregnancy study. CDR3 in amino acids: CASSYSIRGYEQYF. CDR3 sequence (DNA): TGTGCCAGCAGTTACTCGATCAGGGGCTACGAGCAGTACTTC.